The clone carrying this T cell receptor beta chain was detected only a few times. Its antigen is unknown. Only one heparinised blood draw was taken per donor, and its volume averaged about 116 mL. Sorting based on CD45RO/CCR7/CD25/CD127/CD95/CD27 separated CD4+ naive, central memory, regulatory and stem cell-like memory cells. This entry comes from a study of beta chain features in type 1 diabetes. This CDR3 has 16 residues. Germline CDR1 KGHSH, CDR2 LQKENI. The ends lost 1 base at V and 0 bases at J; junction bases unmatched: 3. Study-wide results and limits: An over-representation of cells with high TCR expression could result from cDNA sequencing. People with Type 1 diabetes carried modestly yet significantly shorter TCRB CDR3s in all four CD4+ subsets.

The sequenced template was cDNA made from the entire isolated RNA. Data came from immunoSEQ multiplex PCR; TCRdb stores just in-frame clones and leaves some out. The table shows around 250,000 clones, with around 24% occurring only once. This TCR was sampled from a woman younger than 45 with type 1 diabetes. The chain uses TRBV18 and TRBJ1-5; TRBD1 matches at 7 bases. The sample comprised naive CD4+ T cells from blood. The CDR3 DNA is TGTGCCAGCTCACCACAGGGACAGACTAGCAATCAGCCCCAGCATTTT. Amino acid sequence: CASSPQGQTSNQPQHF.